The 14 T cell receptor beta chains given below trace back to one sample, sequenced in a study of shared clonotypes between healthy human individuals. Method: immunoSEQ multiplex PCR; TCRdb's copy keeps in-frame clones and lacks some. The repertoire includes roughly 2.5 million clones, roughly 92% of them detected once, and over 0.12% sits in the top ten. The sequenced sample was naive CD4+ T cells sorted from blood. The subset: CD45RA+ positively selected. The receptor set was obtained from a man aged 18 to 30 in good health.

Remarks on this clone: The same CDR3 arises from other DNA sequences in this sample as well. CDR3 protein: CAWSVRGGELFF. CDR3 in DNA: TGTGCCTGGAGTGTACGGGGCGGGGAGCTGTTTTTT. This sequence joins TRBV30 and TRBJ2-2, with D tentatively TRBD2 (5 bases). Germline V gives CDR1 GTSNPN, CDR2 SVGIG (reference sequence). This CDR3 has 12 residues. The V end was cut by 0 bases, the J end by 7 bases, with 6 bases between. The complete variable domain, with remaining parts taken from reference TRBV30 and TRBJ2-2, reads SQTIHQWPATLVQPVGSPLSLECTVEGTSNPNLYWYRQAAGRGLQLLFYSVGIGQISSEVPQNLSASRPQDRQFILSSKKLLLSDSGFYLCAWSVRGGELFFGEGSRLTVL.

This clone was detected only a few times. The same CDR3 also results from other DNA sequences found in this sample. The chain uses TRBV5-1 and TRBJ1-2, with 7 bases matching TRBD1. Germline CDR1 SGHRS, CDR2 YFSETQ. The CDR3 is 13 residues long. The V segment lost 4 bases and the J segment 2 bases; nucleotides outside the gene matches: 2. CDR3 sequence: CASSAGQNYGYTF. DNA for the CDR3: TGCGCCAGCAGCGCGGGACAGAACTATGGCTACACCTTC.

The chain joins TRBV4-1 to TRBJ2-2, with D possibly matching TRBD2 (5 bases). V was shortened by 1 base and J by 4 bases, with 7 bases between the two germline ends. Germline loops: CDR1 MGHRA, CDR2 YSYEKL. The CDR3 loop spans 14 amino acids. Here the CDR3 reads CASSQAGSTGELFF. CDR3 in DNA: TGCGCCAGCAGCCAAGCGGGGAGCACCGGGGAGCTGTTTTTT.

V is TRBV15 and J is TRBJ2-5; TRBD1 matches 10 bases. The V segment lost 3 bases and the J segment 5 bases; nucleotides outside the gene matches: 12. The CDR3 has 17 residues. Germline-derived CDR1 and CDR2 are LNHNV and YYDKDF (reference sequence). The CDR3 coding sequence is TGTGCCACCAGCAGTAGACAGGGGGCCTTTCATCGGGAGACCCAGTACTTC. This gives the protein CATSSRQGAFHRETQYF.

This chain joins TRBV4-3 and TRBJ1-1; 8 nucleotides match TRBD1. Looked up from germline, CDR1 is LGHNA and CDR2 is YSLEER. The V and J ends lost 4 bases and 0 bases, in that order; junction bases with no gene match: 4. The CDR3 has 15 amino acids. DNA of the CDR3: TGCGCCAGCAGCCGTCAGGGGGCCGTGAACACTGAAGCTTTCTTT. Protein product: CASSRQGAVNTEAFF.

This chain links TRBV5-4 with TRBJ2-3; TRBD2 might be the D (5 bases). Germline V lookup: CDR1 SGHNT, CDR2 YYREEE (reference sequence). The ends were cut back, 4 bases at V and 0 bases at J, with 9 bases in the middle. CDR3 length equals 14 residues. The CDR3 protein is CASSTWTSTDTQYF. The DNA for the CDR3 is TGTGCCAGCAGCACTTGGACTAGCACAGATACGCAGTATTTT. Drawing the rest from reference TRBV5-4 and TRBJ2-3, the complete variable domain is ETGVTQSPTHLIKTRGQQVTLRCSSQSGHNTVSWYQQALGQGPQFIFQYYREEENGRGNFPPRFSGLQFPNYSSELNVNALELDDSALYLCASSTWTSTDTQYFGPGTRLTVL.

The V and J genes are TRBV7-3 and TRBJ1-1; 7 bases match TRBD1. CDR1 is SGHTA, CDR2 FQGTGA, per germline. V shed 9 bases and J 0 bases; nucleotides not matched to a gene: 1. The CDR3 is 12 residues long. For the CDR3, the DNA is TGTGCCAGTGACAGGGTGAACACTGAAGCTTTCTTT. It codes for CASDRVNTEAFF. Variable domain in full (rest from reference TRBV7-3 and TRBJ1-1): GAGVSQTPSNKVTEKGKYVELRCDPISGHTALYWYRQSLGQGPEFLIYFQGTGAADDSGLPNDRFFAVRPEGSVSTLKIQRTERGDSAVYLCASDRVNTEAFFGQGTRLTVV.

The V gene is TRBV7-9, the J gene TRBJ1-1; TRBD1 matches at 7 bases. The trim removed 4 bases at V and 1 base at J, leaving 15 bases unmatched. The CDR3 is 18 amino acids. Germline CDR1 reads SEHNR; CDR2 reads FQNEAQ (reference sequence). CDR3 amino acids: CASSSNADWTGENTEAFF. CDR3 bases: TGTGCCAGCAGCTCAAACGCGGATTGGACAGGAGAGAACACTGAAGCTTTCTTT.

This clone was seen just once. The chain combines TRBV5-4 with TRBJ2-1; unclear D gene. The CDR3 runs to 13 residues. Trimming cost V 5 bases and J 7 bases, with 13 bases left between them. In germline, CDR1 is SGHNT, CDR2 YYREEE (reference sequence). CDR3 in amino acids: CASSRDWVNEQFF. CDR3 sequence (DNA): TGTGCCAGCAGTCGAGACTGGGTGAATGAGCAGTTCTTC.

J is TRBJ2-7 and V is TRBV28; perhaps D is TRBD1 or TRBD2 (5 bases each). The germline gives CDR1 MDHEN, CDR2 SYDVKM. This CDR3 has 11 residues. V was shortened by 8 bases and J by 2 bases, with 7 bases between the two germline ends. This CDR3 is CASLGAYEQYF. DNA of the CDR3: TGTGCCAGCTTGGGGGCCTACGAGCAGTACTTC.

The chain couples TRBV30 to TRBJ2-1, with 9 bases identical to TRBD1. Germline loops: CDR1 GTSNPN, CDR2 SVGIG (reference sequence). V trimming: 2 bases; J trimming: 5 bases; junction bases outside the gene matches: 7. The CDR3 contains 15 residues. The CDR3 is CAWSTGQGFNNEQFF. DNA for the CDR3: TGTGCCTGGAGTACGGGACAGGGTTTTAACAATGAGCAGTTCTTC. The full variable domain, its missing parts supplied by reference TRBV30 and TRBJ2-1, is SQTIHQWPATLVQPVGSPLSLECTVEGTSNPNLYWYRQAAGRGLQLLFYSVGIGQISSEVPQNLSASRPQDRQFILSSKKLLLSDSGFYLCAWSTGQGFNNEQFFGPGTRLTVL.

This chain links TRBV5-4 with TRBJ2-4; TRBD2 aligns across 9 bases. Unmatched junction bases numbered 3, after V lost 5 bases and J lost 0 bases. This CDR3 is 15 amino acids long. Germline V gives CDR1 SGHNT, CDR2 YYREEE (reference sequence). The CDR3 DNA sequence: TGTGCCAGCAGTCCACTAGCGGGAGCCAAAAACATTCAGTACTTC. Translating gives CASSPLAGAKNIQYF.

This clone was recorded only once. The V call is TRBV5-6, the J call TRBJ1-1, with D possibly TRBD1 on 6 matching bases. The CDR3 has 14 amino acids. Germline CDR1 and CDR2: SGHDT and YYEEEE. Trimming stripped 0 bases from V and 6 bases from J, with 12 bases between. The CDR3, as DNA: TGTGCCAGCAGCTTGGTGGCAGGGGTCGCTGAAGCTTTCTTT. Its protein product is CASSLVAGVAEAFF.

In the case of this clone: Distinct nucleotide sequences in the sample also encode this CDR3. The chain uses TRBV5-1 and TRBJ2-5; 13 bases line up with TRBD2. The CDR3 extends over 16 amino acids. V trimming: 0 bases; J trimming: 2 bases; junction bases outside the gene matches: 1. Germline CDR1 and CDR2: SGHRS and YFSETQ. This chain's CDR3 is CASSLGTSGGQETQYF. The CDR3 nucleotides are TGCGCCAGCAGCTTGGGGACTAGCGGGGGACAAGAGACCCAGTACTTC.